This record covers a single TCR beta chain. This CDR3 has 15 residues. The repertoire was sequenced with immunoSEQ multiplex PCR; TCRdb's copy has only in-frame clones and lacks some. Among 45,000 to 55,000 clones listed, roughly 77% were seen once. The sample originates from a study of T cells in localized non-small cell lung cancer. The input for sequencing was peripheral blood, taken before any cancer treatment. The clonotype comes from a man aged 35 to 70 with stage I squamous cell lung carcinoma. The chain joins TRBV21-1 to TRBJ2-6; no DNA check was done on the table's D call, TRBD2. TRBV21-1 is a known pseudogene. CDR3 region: CASSREGSGANVLTF. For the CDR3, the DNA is TGTGCCAGCAGCAGGGAGGGGTCTGGGGCCAACGTCCTGACTTTC.